The next 27 T cell receptor beta chains were all read from a single sample in a study of PD-1 blockade in classical Hodgkin lymphoma. Generated by immunoSEQ multiplex PCR, the TCRdb table keeps only in-frame clones and is missing some. The data hold some 150,000 clones, with about 78% observed a single time. Every one of the patients relapsed after autologous stem cell transplantation (brentuximab vedotin exposure was variable). The sequencing used peripheral blood mononuclear cells (PBMCs), collected before the second cycle of nivolumab. Every receptor here comes from a human donor with classical Hodgkin lymphoma.

The chain links TRBV7-2 to TRBJ2-7; D not resolved. The V gene lost 0 bases and the J gene lost 1 base, with 4 bases spanning the gap. The germline CDR1 and CDR2 sequences are SGHTA and FQGNSA. This CDR3 region has 13 residues. This CDR3 reads CASSLARSYEQYF. CDR3 in DNA: TGTGCCAGCAGCTTAGCCCGTTCCTACGAGCAGTACTTC.

The rearrangement joins TRBV27 to TRBJ2-7, with D maybe TRBD1 (6 bases). Per the germline V gene, CDR1 is MNHEY and CDR2 is SMNVEV (reference sequence). V lost 8 bases, J lost 3 bases, and 14 bases lay in between. The CDR3 covers 13 residues. As DNA, the CDR3 is TGTGCCAGCGGTCAAAACAGGGTCTACGAGCAGTACTTC. It is translated as CASGQNRVYEQYF.

The V gene is TRBV15, the J gene TRBJ2-2; 10 positions agree with TRBD1. The ends lost 7 bases at V and 5 bases at J; junction bases unmatched: 7. CDR3 length: 15 residues. CDR1 and CDR2 (germline): LNHNV, YYDKDF (reference sequence). The DNA for the CDR3 is TGTGCCACCACGGGGGAGGACAGGGGGACCGGGGAGCTGTTTTTT. Translated, it gives CATTGEDRGTGELFF.

The chain recombines TRBV7-2 with TRBJ2-7, with 7 bases that match TRBD1. The CDR3 spans 14 residues. Germline loops: CDR1 SGHTA, CDR2 FQGNSA. With 5 bases clipped from V and 0 bases from J, the junction kept 4 bases outside the gene matches. The CDR3 nucleotides read TGTGCCAGCAGCCACCGGGACAGCTCCTACGAGCAGTACTTC. Translation: CASSHRDSSYEQYF.

The chain employs TRBV19 and TRBJ2-2, with a tentative D call TRBD1 (5 bases). The germline V gene has CDR1 LNHDA and CDR2 SQIVND (reference sequence). Trimming removed 6 bases from V and 0 bases from J, with 17 bases in between. The length of the CDR3 is 17 residues. The CDR3 DNA is TGTGCCAGTAGCCCCACGGGCAGGGCGTCGAACACCGGGGAGCTGTTTTTT. It encodes CASSPTGRASNTGELFF.

This clone was seen many times. This chain connects TRBV28 to TRBJ2-2; D is tentatively TRBD1 or TRBD2 (5 bases each). With 2 bases removed from V and 9 bases from J, the gap between germline ends came to 10 bases. The CDR3 sequence is 13 residues long. Germline values: CDR1 MDHEN, CDR2 SYDVKM. The CDR3 sequence is CASSLEGNRELFF. The CDR3 nucleotides read TGTGCCAGCAGTTTAGAGGGGAACAGGGAGCTGTTTTTT.

This clone was counted between two and nine times. The chain combines TRBV11-3 with TRBJ2-1, with D possibly being TRBD1 or TRBD2 (5 bases each). The CDR3 runs 13 residues. V lost 0 bases and J 9 bases, leaving 9 bases between the germline ends. CDR1 SGHNT and CDR2 YENEEA come from the germline V gene. DNA of the CDR3: TGTGCCAGCAGCTTAGAACGGGACGGTGAGCAGTTCTTC. Translation: CASSLERDGEQFF.

The J gene is TRBJ2-1, the V gene TRBV18; D not resolved. V was cut by 0 bases and J by 1 base, with 4 bases left in between. The CDR3 consists of 14 residues. Germline V gene lookup returns CDR1 KGHSH and CDR2 LQKENI. The CDR3 DNA is TGTGCCAGCTCACCACCGCTTTCCTACAATGAGCAGTTCTTC. It translates to CASSPPLSYNEQFF.

As to this clone: This likely reflects a read error, since a far larger clone is one base away. The chain combines TRBV4-3 with TRBJ2-1, with a weak D call TRBD2 (6 bases). Deletions cut 2 bases from V and 10 bases from J, with 15 bases between. CDR1 is LGHNA, CDR2 YSLEER, per germline. This CDR3 comprises 14 residues. The chain's CDR3 is CASSQYPPGDEQFF. The CDR3 bases are TGCGCCAGCAGCCAATACCCACCGGGGGACGAGCAGTTCTTC.

The J gene is TRBJ2-1, the V gene TRBV7-9; 16 bases map to TRBD2. Germline assignment: CDR1 SEHNR and CDR2 FQNEAQ (reference sequence). The V segment lost 7 bases and the J segment 12 bases; nucleotides outside the gene matches: 12. CDR3 length: 16 residues. The CDR3 DNA follows: TGTGCCAGCACGCGGGCCGGGACTAGCGGGAGGGCGGGGCAGTTCTTC. It encodes CASTRAGTSGRAGQFF.

J is TRBJ1-4 and V is TRBV9; no firm D call. The CDR3 runs 13 residues. V was pared by 0 bases and J by 5 bases, with 5 bases between. Germline V gene lookup returns CDR1 SGDLS and CDR2 YYNGEE. DNA for the CDR3: TGTGCCAGCAGCGTAGGAGGGAATGAAAAACTGTTTTTT. Amino acids: CASSVGGNEKLFF.

The J gene is TRBJ1-2, the V gene TRBV28; TRBD1 matches 7 bases. The germline V gene has CDR1 MDHEN and CDR2 SYDVKM. This CDR3 comprises 19 residues. Germline trimming cut 7 bases from V and 4 bases from J; bases unmatched to any gene: 24. This chain's CDR3 is CASIPSPELSGQLFYGYTF. The CDR3 DNA reads TGTGCCAGCATCCCCTCACCGGAACTGTCGGGACAGCTGTTCTATGGCTACACCTTC.

The gene calls are TRBV6-6 and TRBJ1-4; 8 nucleotides match TRBD1. After removal of 6 bases from V and 6 bases from J, the junction contained 12 bases not matched to a gene. Germline loops: CDR1 MNHNY, CDR2 SVGAGI (reference sequence). The CDR3 contains 16 residues. The CDR3 reads CASSYGQGQGDEKLFF. The CDR3 bases are TGTGCCAGCAGCTACGGACAGGGCCAGGGCGATGAAAAACTGTTTTTT.

This chain uses TRBV5-1 with TRBJ1-1; 9 nucleotides match TRBD1. The V and J ends lost 1 base and 4 bases, in that order; junction bases with no gene match: 11. Germline assignment: CDR1 SGHRS and CDR2 YFSETQ. The CDR3 covers 17 residues. The DNA for the CDR3 is TGCGCCAGCAGCTTGAGAGTACAGGGGGCTGAGGGCACTGAAGCTTTCTTT. Its protein is CASSLRVQGAEGTEAFF. The full variable domain, with the rest looked up from reference TRBV5-1 and TRBJ1-1, is KAGVTQTPRYLIKTRGQQVTLSCSPISGHRSVSWYQQTPGQGLQFLFEYFSETQRNKGNFPGRFSGRQFSNSRSEMNVSTLELGDSALYLCASSLRVQGAEGTEAFFGQGTRLTVV.

The V call is TRBV9, the J call TRBJ1-4; TRBD1 is a possible D gene (6 bases). There are 15 residues in the CDR3. From germline, CDR1 is SGDLS and CDR2 YYNGEE. V was pared by 0 bases and J by 11 bases, with 17 bases between. CDR3 in DNA: TGTGCCAGCAGCGTAGAGGGGGGCACCGCTCCGAAACTGTTTTTT. Translated, it gives CASSVEGGTAPKLFF.

The chain uses TRBV6-5 and TRBJ1-5, with 10 nucleotides matching TRBD1. J gave up 7 bases and V 0 bases, and 6 bases lay outside the gene matches. The CDR3 contains 16 residues. Germline loops: CDR1 MNHEY, CDR2 SVGAGI. CDR3 protein: CASSYSSTGGGQPQHF. The CDR3 DNA reads TGTGCCAGCAGTTACTCGTCGACAGGGGGCGGACAGCCCCAGCATTTT.

V and J are TRBV5-4 and TRBJ2-5; the D is unclear. Per germline, CDR1 SGHNT and CDR2 YYREEE (reference sequence). The V end lost 3 bases, the J end lost 2 bases, and 17 bases lay between the germline ends. The CDR3 consists of 16 residues. Written as DNA, the CDR3 is TGTGCCAGCAGCTCCCCCGCGAGTGGCAGTCAAGAGACCCAGTACTTC. Translating it yields CASSSPASGSQETQYF. The full variable domain, its missing parts supplied by reference TRBV5-4 and TRBJ2-5, is ETGVTQSPTHLIKTRGQQVTLRCSSQSGHNTVSWYQQALGQGPQFIFQYYREEENGRGNFPPRFSGLQFPNYSSELNVNALELDDSALYLCASSSPASGSQETQYFGPGTRLLVL.

The V gene is TRBV10-2, the J gene TRBJ2-3; 10 positions match TRBD2. The CDR3 is made up of 15 amino acids. Germline V lookup: CDR1 WSHSY, CDR2 SAAADI. Trimming took 5 bases from V and 2 from J; bases not matched to a gene: 4. For the CDR3, the DNA is TGCGCCAGCAGTCAACTAGCGGGAAACACAGATACGCAGTATTTT. Translated: CASSQLAGNTDTQYF.

The CDR3 here is CASSPLSRTTGGADEQYF. The CDR3 bases are TGTGCCAGCAGCCCATTAAGTCGGACGACAGGGGGCGCAGACGAGCAGTACTTC. V usage is TRBV4-2 and J usage is TRBJ2-7; 10 nucleotides line up with TRBD1. Germline assignment: CDR1 LGHNA and CDR2 YNFKEQ. This CDR3 is 18 amino acids long. J gave up 5 bases and V 4 bases, and 17 bases lay outside the gene matches.

A remark on this clone: Sequence at one end of the junction differs from germline and may be a read error. The chain is built from TRBV7-6 and TRBJ2-5; TRBD2 might be the D (5 bases). This CDR3 is 13 amino acids long. Germline-derived CDR1 and CDR2 are SGHVS and FNYEAQ. The CDR3 loop reads CASGLATIETQYF. CDR3 sequence (DNA): TGTGCCAGCGGCTTAGCGACGATAGAGACCCAGTACTTC. Drawing the rest from reference TRBV7-6 and TRBJ2-5, the complete variable domain is GAGVSQSPRYKVTKRGQDVALRCDPISGHVSLYWYRQALGQGPEFLTYFNYEAQQDKSGLPNDRFSAERPEGSISTLTIQRTEQRDSAMYRCASGLATIETQYFGPGTRLLVL.

The V call is TRBV11-3, the J call TRBJ1-1; D gene ambiguous. CDR3 length: 13 residues. Trimming took off 0 bases at V and 2 bases at J, with 4 bases between the two ends. Germline CDR1 SGHNT, CDR2 YENEEA. The CDR3 loop reads CASSLETNTEAFF. The CDR3, as DNA: TGTGCCAGCAGCTTAGAGACAAACACTGAAGCTTTCTTT.

By sample fraction, this clone is medium-sized. V usage is TRBV13 and J usage is TRBJ1-5; no clear D. Germline-derived CDR1 and CDR2 are PRHDT and FYEKMQ (reference sequence). V lost 5 bases and J 7 bases, leaving 18 bases between the germline ends. The CDR3 length is 15 residues. The CDR3 bases are TGTGCCAGCAGCCTGGGTAAGGGAGGAGGGCAGCCCCAGCATTTT. This codes for CASSLGKGGGQPQHF.

CDR3 nucleotides: TGCGCCAGCAGCTTGGGAGCTCCGGAGGTGGAGACCCAGTACTTC. It encodes CASSLGAPEVETQYF. This rearrangement joins TRBV5-1 to TRBJ2-5; D possibly corresponds to TRBD2 (5 bases). Trimming removed 0 bases at V and 5 bases at J, with 14 bases between. The CDR3 is 15 amino acids. In germline, CDR1 is SGHRS, CDR2 YFSETQ. The full variable domain, with the rest looked up from reference TRBV5-1 and TRBJ2-5, is KAGVTQTPRYLIKTRGQQVTLSCSPISGHRSVSWYQQTPGQGLQFLFEYFSETQRNKGNFPGRFSGRQFSNSRSEMNVSTLELGDSALYLCASSLGAPEVETQYFGPGTRLLVL.

The J gene is TRBJ2-7, the V gene TRBV28; D is perhaps TRBD2 (7 bases). Germline-derived CDR1 and CDR2 are MDHEN and SYDVKM. The CDR3 extends over 13 amino acids. V was clipped by 6 bases and J by 6 bases, with 15 bases between them. The CDR3 loop is CASRGGPWAEQYF. The CDR3, as DNA: TGTGCCAGCAGGGGGGGGCCCTGGGCCGAGCAGTACTTC.

V is TRBV4-3 and J is TRBJ1-1; TRBD1 is a possible D gene (6 bases). This CDR3 comprises 16 residues. V lost 1 base and J 9 bases, leaving 21 bases between the germline ends. Germline CDR1 reads LGHNA; CDR2 reads YSLEER. The CDR3 DNA reads TGCGCCAGCAGCCAAGTAGAAGGGGGACGAGGGCTTAAAGCTTTCTTT. Its translation: CASSQVEGGRGLKAFF.

The chain carries TRBV19 and TRBJ2-5; TRBD1 matches 7 bases. With V trimmed by 2 bases and J by 1 base, 4 bases remained unmatched. Germline CDR1 LNHDA, CDR2 SQIVND (reference sequence). The CDR3 totals 15 residues. The CDR3 is CASSITGESQETQYF. The CDR3 bases are TGTGCCAGTAGTATAACAGGGGAATCCCAAGAGACCCAGTACTTC.

V and J are TRBV30 and TRBJ1-1, with D possibly matching TRBD1 (6 bases). Germline V gene sequence: CDR1 GTSNPN, CDR2 SVGIG (reference sequence). There are 13 residues in the CDR3. Trimming shortened V by 0 bases and J by 3 bases, and 8 bases separated the two germline ends. CDR3 bases: TGTGCCTGGAGTGTAGGGGGAGACACTGAAGCTTTCTTT. Its protein is CAWSVGGDTEAFF.